The 26 T cell receptor beta chains below all came from one sample that was sequenced in a study of cytomegalovirus exposure and HLA in healthy donors. Vbeta (60) and Jbeta (13) primers were used in the PCR. The method was immunoSEQ multiplex PCR; TCRdb's version includes in-frame clones alone and lacks a portion of them. Among some 190,000 clones listed, around 79% were seen once. Material: PBMCs. The receptors here all came from a woman between 18 and 30 years old in good health and CMV-seronegative.

The chain employs TRBV6-1 and TRBJ2-2; D gene unclear. V lost 2 bases and J 2 bases, leaving 6 bases between the germline ends. CDR1 is MNHNS, CDR2 SASEGT, per germline. CDR3 size: 14 residues. Here the CDR3 DNA reads TGTGCCAGCAGTGAACAGGTCAACACCGGGGAGCTGTTTTTT. Its protein product is CASSEQVNTGELFF.

The chain uses TRBV7-9 and TRBJ1-5; D perhaps matches TRBD1 (6 bases). Trimming took 1 base from V and 10 from J, leaving 11 bases between them. Looked up from germline, CDR1 is SEHNR and CDR2 is FQNEAQ (reference sequence). The CDR3 has 13 residues. The CDR3 is CASSLVQGSPQHF. The CDR3, as DNA: TGTGCCAGCAGCTTAGTTCAGGGGAGCCCCCAGCATTTT.

The rearrangement joins TRBV7-2 to TRBJ1-6; TRBD1 agrees at 9 bases. The CDR3 has 22 amino acids. The V gene's germline CDR1 is SGHTA and CDR2 FQGNSA. V lost 0 bases and J lost 0; bases outside the gene matches: 15. The CDR3 DNA reads TGTGCCAGCAGCTTAGCGCGAGGGACAGGGTTTTCTTTCTCCTCCTATAATTCACCCCTCCACTTT. This codes for CASSLARGTGFSFSSYNSPLHF. Filled out from reference TRBV7-2 and TRBJ1-6, the complete variable domain reads GAGVSQSPSNKVTEKGKDVELRCDPISGHTALYWYRQSLGQGLEFLIYFQGNSAPDKSGLPSDRFSAERTGGSVSTLTIQRTQQEDSAVYLCASSLARGTGFSFSSYNSPLHFGNGTRLTVT.

This clone turned up a few times. CDR3: CASSLTAISYEQYF. DNA for the CDR3: TGCGCCAGCAGCTTGACAGCCATCTCCTACGAGCAGTACTTC. The rearrangement links TRBV5-1 to TRBJ2-7; D ambiguous. CDR3 length: 14 residues. V was clipped by 1 base and J by 0 bases, with 8 bases between them. Germline V gene sequence: CDR1 SGHRS, CDR2 YFSETQ. The variable domain in full, with the rest retrieved from reference TRBV5-1 and TRBJ2-7, is KAGVTQTPRYLIKTRGQQVTLSCSPISGHRSVSWYQQTPGQGLQFLFEYFSETQRNKGNFPGRFSGRQFSNSRSEMNVSTLELGDSALYLCASSLTAISYEQYFGPGTRLTVT.

The rearrangement joins TRBV5-6 to TRBJ1-1; 10 nucleotides align to TRBD1. Germline V lookup: CDR1 SGHDT, CDR2 YYEEEE. The CDR3 sequence is 18 residues long. V lost 4 bases and J lost 3; bases outside the gene matches: 15. CDR3 protein: CASSRLGDRGFFDTEAFF. The CDR3 DNA is TGTGCCAGCAGCCGCTTAGGGGACAGGGGATTTTTTGACACTGAAGCTTTCTTT.

The chain recombines TRBV28 with TRBJ1-2; tentatively, D is TRBD1 (5 bases). Germline CDR1 and CDR2: MDHEN and SYDVKM. The CDR3 extends over 14 amino acids. The V and J ends lost 2 bases and 4 bases respectively, with 11 bases between them. The CDR3 spells CASSLIGGGYGYTF. The CDR3 region has the DNA TGTGCCAGCAGTTTAATCGGGGGGGGCTATGGCTACACCTTC.

The chain is built from TRBV7-9 and TRBJ2-3, with TRBD1 matching over 8 bases. CDR1 and CDR2 (germline): SEHNR, FQNEAQ (reference sequence). This CDR3 is 15 amino acids long. The J segment lost 0 bases and the V segment lost 3 bases, leaving 2 bases of the junction unmatched. DNA of the CDR3: TGTGCCAGCAGCTTTGACAGGGGAAGCACAGATACGCAGTATTTT. This encodes CASSFDRGSTDTQYF.

V gene TRBV15 combines with J gene TRBJ1-6, with 9 bases identical to TRBD1. Trimming took 8 bases from V and 10 from J; bases not matched to a gene: 6. Germline CDR1 is LNHNV and CDR2 is YYDKDF (reference sequence). This CDR3 has 13 amino acids. The CDR3 loop reads CATGTGSNSPLHF. CDR3 nucleotide sequence: TGTGCCACCGGGACAGGGTCTAACTCACCCCTCCACTTT.

The chain uses TRBV28 and TRBJ2-2; D might be TRBD1 (5 bases). The CDR3 covers 13 residues. CDR1 and CDR2 (germline): MDHEN, SYDVKM. The V end was cut by 7 bases, the J end by 6 bases, with 12 bases between. DNA for the CDR3: TGTGCCAGCACCGCCGACAGCCCCGGGGAGCTGTTTTTT. The encoded protein is CASTADSPGELFF.

This chain uses TRBV18 with TRBJ1-2, with D possibly being TRBD1 (5 bases). This CDR3 has 15 residues. V lost 1 base and J 2 bases, leaving 11 bases between the germline ends. In germline, CDR1 is KGHSH, CDR2 LQKENI. CDR3 residues: CASSPLPTENYGYTF. The CDR3 DNA follows: TGTGCCAGCTCACCACTACCGACAGAGAACTATGGCTACACCTTC.

The chain is built from TRBV6-5 and TRBJ1-1, with D maybe TRBD1 (6 bases). Trimming shortened V by 4 bases and J by 0 bases, and 12 bases separated the two germline ends. This CDR3 is built from 15 residues. Per the germline V gene, CDR1 is MNHEY and CDR2 is SVGAGI. The CDR3: CASSLTGRLNTEAFF. As DNA, the CDR3 is TGTGCCAGCAGTTTAACAGGGCGACTGAACACTGAAGCTTTCTTT.

The chain uses TRBV10-2 and TRBJ1-6; 8 nucleotides agree with TRBD1. Per germline, CDR1 WSHSY and CDR2 SAAADI. V gave up 2 bases and J gave up 7 bases; unmatched junction bases: 1. The CDR3 is made up of 14 amino acids. The CDR3: CASSETGGNSPLHF. In DNA form, the CDR3 reads TGCGCCAGCAGTGAGACAGGGGGGAATTCACCCCTCCACTTT.

This chain connects TRBV7-6 to TRBJ2-2, with D hard to call. This CDR3 spans 12 amino acids. Germline V lookup: CDR1 SGHVS, CDR2 FNYEAQ. The V and J ends lost 3 bases and 5 bases respectively, with 4 bases between them. CDR3 DNA sequence: TGTGCCAGCAGCTTTCGGACCGGGGAGCTGTTTTTT. Translation gives CASSFRTGELFF. The full variable domain, in which reference TRBV7-6 and TRBJ2-2 provide the parts outside the CDR3, is GAGVSQSPRYKVTKRGQDVALRCDPISGHVSLYWYRQALGQGPEFLTYFNYEAQQDKSGLPNDRFSAERPEGSISTLTIQRTEQRDSAMYRCASSFRTGELFFGEGSRLTVL.

This clone has a handful of counts. The chain is built from TRBV6-1 and TRBJ1-1; no reliable D call. The CDR3 contains 15 residues. V lost 2 bases to trimming and J lost 6 bases, with 16 bases between them. Germline V gene data show CDR1 as MNHNS and CDR2 as SASEGT. The CDR3 loop reads CASSEREAGRPEAFF. DNA for the CDR3: TGTGCCAGCAGTGAAAGGGAGGCGGGAAGACCTGAAGCTTTCTTT.

V is TRBV27 and J is TRBJ2-7, with D possibly being TRBD2 (7 bases). With 2 bases removed from V and 5 bases from J, the gap between germline ends came to 13 bases. The germline CDR1 and CDR2 sequences are MNHEY and SMNVEV (reference sequence). The CDR3 spans 14 residues. In DNA, the CDR3 is TGTGCCAGCAGTTTAAATCGGGGGGCCCACGAGCAGTACTTC. This codes for CASSLNRGAHEQYF.

This clone was counted only a few times. The rearrangement links TRBV4-1 to TRBJ1-1; perhaps TRBD1 as D (5 bases). Trimming removed 2 bases from V and 1 base from J, with 11 bases in between. Germline values: CDR1 MGHRA, CDR2 YSYEKL. The CDR3 consists of 15 residues. The chain's CDR3 is CASSQPDSSNTEAFF. In nucleotides, the CDR3 is TGCGCCAGCAGCCAACCCGACAGTTCGAACACTGAAGCTTTCTTT.

A single count supports this clone. The CDR3 reads CASSPRPRNSGRNTEAFF. The CDR3 region has the DNA TGTGCCAGCAGCCCTCGGCCCCGAAACAGTGGGAGAAATACTGAAGCTTTCTTT. V usage is TRBV28 and J usage is TRBJ1-1, with D unresolved. The germline V and J ends were trimmed by 6 bases and 5 bases, with 28 bases remaining between them. CDR1 MDHEN and CDR2 SYDVKM come from the germline V gene. The CDR3 totals 18 residues.

This clone was detected only once. The V and J genes are TRBV4-3 and TRBJ2-1; 10 positions agree with TRBD2. Trimming removed 0 bases from V and 4 bases from J; junction bases left unmatched: 6. Germline V gene data show CDR1 as LGHNA and CDR2 as YSLEER. The CDR3 has 17 residues. The CDR3 bases are TGCGCCAGCAGCCAAGAGGGGGGACTAGCGCTTTACAATGAGCAGTTCTTC. Amino acids: CASSQEGGLALYNEQFF.

This clone was found a few times. CDR3 sequence: CASRYGSLSGNTIYF. CDR3 bases: TGTGCCAGCAGATACGGGTCCCTCTCTGGAAACACCATATATTTT. This chain joins TRBV5-6 and TRBJ1-3; D remains ambiguous. In germline, CDR1 is SGHDT, CDR2 YYEEEE. The CDR3 extends over 15 amino acids. The ends were cut back, 5 bases at V and 0 bases at J, with 12 bases in the middle. The variable domain in full, completed from reference TRBV5-6 and TRBJ1-3, reads DAGVTQSPTHLIKTRGQQVTLRCSPKSGHDTVSWYQQALGQGPQFIFQYYEEEERQRGNFPDRFSGHQFPNYSSELNVNALLLGDSALYLCASRYGSLSGNTIYFGEGSWLTVV.

The chain carries TRBV5-4 and TRBJ2-1, with TRBD2 matching over 7 bases. This CDR3 comprises 15 residues. Germline CDR1 and CDR2: SGHNT and YYREEE (reference sequence). Unmatched junction bases numbered 7, after V lost 3 bases and J lost 4 bases. DNA of the CDR3: TGTGCCAGCAGCTCCAAGCGGGGAACTTACAATGAGCAGTTCTTC. This sequence encodes CASSSKRGTYNEQFF.

Note on this clone: Different DNA sequences within this sample yield the same CDR3. V is TRBV11-2 and J is TRBJ2-3; D is uncertain. The germline V gene has CDR1 SGHAT and CDR2 FQNNGV. The CDR3 extends over 13 amino acids. Deletions cut 1 base from V and 4 bases from J, with 6 bases between. Written as DNA, the CDR3 is TGTGCCAGCAGCTTAGTAACGGCAGATACGCAGTATTTT. Its protein is CASSLVTADTQYF. Drawing the rest from reference TRBV11-2 and TRBJ2-3, the complete variable domain is EAGVAQSPRYKIIEKRQSVAFWCNPISGHATLYWYQQILGQGPKLLIQFQNNGVVDDSQLPKDRFSAERLKGVDSTLKIQPAKLEDSAVYLCASSLVTADTQYFGPGTRLTVL.

V and J are TRBV10-3 and TRBJ2-7; tentative D call: TRBD2 (7 bases). The CDR3 has 17 residues. Germline lookup yields CDR1 ENHRY and CDR2 SYGVKD. Trimming took 6 bases from V and 3 from J, leaving 24 bases between them. The CDR3 sequence: CAIRAEGRGAGLYEQYF. CDR3 DNA: TGTGCCATCAGGGCCGAAGGTCGGGGGGCGGGACTCTACGAGCAGTACTTC.

The chain joins TRBV6-1 to TRBJ2-5; D may be TRBD1 (6 bases). Trimming took 5 bases from V and 5 from J, leaving 15 bases between them. Per germline, CDR1 MNHNS and CDR2 SASEGT. The CDR3 contains 14 residues. CDR3 bases: TGTGCCAGCAGTAAACAGGGAAGAGCGGAGACCCAGTACTTC. It translates to CASSKQGRAETQYF.

The chain couples TRBV7-9 to TRBJ1-1, with a weak D call TRBD1 (5 bases). The CDR3 length is 18 residues. V shed 1 base and J shed 3 bases, with 21 bases lying between them. CDR1 is SEHNR and CDR2 is FQNEAQ in the germline V gene (reference sequence). CDR3 DNA sequence: TGTGCCAGCAGCTTAGTTGCAGGGCTGGGAAGTTCGGACACTGAAGCTTTCTTT. It specifies CASSLVAGLGSSDTEAFF.

V and J are TRBV10-3 and TRBJ1-3, with a tentative D call TRBD1 (6 bases). Germline V gene lookup returns CDR1 ENHRY and CDR2 SYGVKD. The CDR3 covers 14 residues. The ends were cut back, 6 bases at V and 2 bases at J, with 11 bases in the middle. CDR3 sequence reads: CAIRRDIAGNTIYF. The CDR3 nucleotides read TGTGCCATCAGACGGGACATCGCTGGAAACACCATATATTTT.

The V call is TRBV21-1, the J call TRBJ2-7; the D segment call TRBD1 is taken from the table without a DNA check. TRBV21-1 is recorded as a pseudogene. There are 17 residues in the CDR3. DNA for the CDR3: TGTGCCAGCAGCAAAGTCCCCCAAGGACAGGGGGCTTACGAGCAGTACTTC. Protein sequence: CASSKVPQGQGAYEQYF.